This TCR beta chain was retrieved from a study of T cell responses to AZD1222 COVID-19 vaccine. TCRdb's table, derived via immunoSEQ multiplex PCR, lists solely in-frame clones and lacks some. The repertoire holds roughly 120,000 clones, more than 70% seen once, with approximately 3.4% in the top ten. Looked up from germline, CDR1 is MDHEN and CDR2 is SYDVKM. The CDR3 is 11 residues long. Trimming cost V 7 bases and J 8 bases, with 11 bases left between them. This TCR was recovered from an adult who received the AZD1222 COVID-19 vaccine. V gene TRBV28 combines with J gene TRBJ1-1, with D unresolved. The material was peripheral blood, obtained 28 days after the second AZD1222 dose. The DNA of the CDR3 is TGTGCCAGCAATCTGGGCGGGGAAGCTTTCTTT. Its translation: CASNLGGEAFF.